These 13 T cell receptor beta chains originate from one sample sequenced in a study of regulatory T cells in long-lasting Graves disease. The sample's time point: newly diagnosed GD, antithyroid drugs for less than 3 months. After RNA was extracted from PBMCs, the TCR library was made from it. In building TCR beta libraries, iRepertoire HTBI primers were used together with Arm-PCR of CDR3 regions. Each CDR3 protein gets one entry after TCRdb re-called the multiplex PCR reads with MiXCR. The profile covers 500,000 or so distinct CDR3 sequences, with about 17% appearing a single time and 9.5% to 15% taken by the ten largest. The data were also submitted as part of a second study, on T cells in Graves' hyperthyroidism and ophthalmopathy.

The sequencing used peripheral blood mononuclear cells (PBMCs), collected at new diagnosis, from a patient treated with antithyroid drugs. Receptor source: a man aged 35 to 55 with Graves disease.

This clonotype was picked up many times. The chain uses TRBV3-1 and TRBJ2-5; D is possibly TRBD2 (5 bases). V was shortened by 4 bases and J by 7 bases, with 16 bases between the two germline ends. Per germline, CDR1 LGHDT and CDR2 YNNKEL (reference sequence). This CDR3 region has 14 residues. The DNA for the CDR3 is TGTGCCAGCAGCCTCGGACTCTCAGGAGCGACCCAGTACTTC. Protein: CASSLGLSGATQYF.

The CDR3 nucleotides are TGTGCCAGCAGCTTTGGGCTACGAGTTGGCACCGGGGAGCTGTTTTTT. Translated, it gives CASSFGLRVGTGELFF. The V call is TRBV11-3, the J call TRBJ2-2, with D unclear. In germline, CDR1 is SGHNT, CDR2 YENEEA. Trimming took 3 bases from V and 4 from J, leaving 15 bases between them. The CDR3 sequence is 16 residues long. The variable domain in full, with the rest retrieved from reference TRBV11-3 and TRBJ2-2, is EAGVVQSPRYKIIEKKQPVAFWCNPISGHNTLYWYLQNLGQGPELLIRYENEEAVDDSQLPKDRFSAERLKGVDSTLKIQPAELGDSAVYLCASSFGLRVGTGELFFGEGSRLTVL.

The table lists this clonotype with many counts. The chain carries TRBV13 and TRBJ2-1, with 7 bases identical to TRBD2. CDR1 is PRHDT and CDR2 is FYEKMQ in the germline V gene (reference sequence). This CDR3 has 19 residues. V dropped 4 bases and J dropped 0; count of bases not matched to a gene: 15. The CDR3 reads CASSSSAAGPVSSYNEQFF. The CDR3 coding sequence is TGTGCCAGCAGCTCCTCGGCAGCGGGGCCCGTGAGCTCCTACAATGAGCAGTTCTTC. Using reference TRBV13 and TRBJ2-1 for the parts outside the CDR3, the full variable domain is AAGVIQSPRHLIKEKRETATLKCYPIPRHDTVYWYQQGPGQDPQFLISFYEKMQSDKGSIPDRFSAQQFSDYHSELNMSSLELGDSALYFCASSSSAAGPVSSYNEQFFGPGTRLTVL.

This clonotype has more than one count but fewer than ten. The chain employs TRBV6-2 or TRBV6-3 and TRBJ2-7; TRBD2 matches at 16 bases. CDR3 size: 15 residues. J was trimmed by 6 bases and V by 7 bases; bases with no gene match: 6. The germline V gene encodes CDR1 MNHEY and CDR2 SVGEGT. The CDR3 DNA reads as TGTGCCAGCACTCCAGGGACTAGCGGGAGGGGCGAGCAGTACTTC. Amino acids: CASTPGTSGRGEQYF.

In this sample, this clonotype turned up many times. The rearrangement joins TRBV7-9 to TRBJ2-7; maybe TRBD2 (6 bases). Germline CDR1 SEHNR, CDR2 FQNEAQ (reference sequence). The length of the CDR3 is 15 residues. Trimming shortened V by 5 bases and J by 2 bases, and 16 bases separated the two germline ends. The CDR3 DNA is TGTGCCAGCAGCCGAACCAGGGACTCGGCCTACGAGCAGTACTTC. The encoded protein is CASSRTRDSAYEQYF. Full variable domain (rest looked up from reference TRBV7-9 and TRBJ2-7): DTGVSQNPRHKITKRGQNVTFRCDPISEHNRLYWYRQTLGQGPEFLTYFQNEAQLEKSRLLSDRFSAERPKGSFSTLEIQRTEQGDSAMYLCASSRTRDSAYEQYFGPGTRLTVT.

This clonotype was counted at least ten times. This chain uses TRBV7-8 with TRBJ1-6; 7 bases are a match to TRBD1. This CDR3 has 18 amino acids. CDR1 is SGHVS, CDR2 FQNEAQ, per germline. After removal of 3 bases from V and 6 bases from J, the junction contained 14 bases not matched to a gene. CDR3: CASSFLPPKGTANSPLHF. CDR3 nucleotide sequence: TGTGCCAGCAGCTTTCTCCCCCCTAAAGGGACAGCTAATTCACCCCTCCACTTT.

This clonotype was detected ten times or more. One end of the junction fails to match germline, which may point to a read error. The V and J genes are TRBV19 and TRBJ2-7; no reliable D call. CDR3 length equals 13 residues. Germline loops: CDR1 LNHDA, CDR2 SQIVND (reference sequence). The CDR3 region is CASSSGPSYEQYF. Written as DNA, the CDR3 is TGCGCCAGCAGCTCCGGGCCATCCTACGAGCAGTACTTC.

This clonotype appeared a few times. This chain uses TRBV28 with TRBJ2-7; 7 positions agree with TRBD2. The germline CDR1 and CDR2 sequences are MDHEN and SYDVKM. Germline trimming cut 2 bases from V and 3 bases from J; bases unmatched to any gene: 7. The CDR3 spans 15 residues. The CDR3 here is CASSLGGGGRYEQYF. The CDR3 nucleotides read TGTGCCAGCAGTTTAGGGGGGGGGGGACGCTACGAGCAGTACTTC.

The V gene is TRBV6-1, the J gene TRBJ2-5; 8 bases map to TRBD1. The CDR3 is 15 residues long. Germline V gene sequence: CDR1 MNHNS, CDR2 SASEGT. V shed 1 base and J 5 bases; nucleotides not matched to a gene: 6. Here the CDR3 DNA reads TGTGCCAGCAGTGAAGTATGGACAGGGACCGAGACCCAGTACTTC. Its translation is CASSEVWTGTETQYF.

This clonotype was recorded at least ten times. The chain links TRBV11-2 to TRBJ2-5; 10 bases align to TRBD2. V gave up 4 bases and J gave up 4 bases; unmatched junction bases: 6. CDR1 and CDR2 from the germline V gene are SGHAT and FQNNGV. This CDR3 is built from 15 residues. CDR3 DNA sequence: TGTGCCAGCAGCTATCTAGCGGGAGTGGGAGAGACCCAGTACTTC. This sequence encodes CASSYLAGVGETQYF.

The sample holds many counts of this clonotype. The rearrangement uses TRBV10-1 and TRBJ1-1; D unresolved. Germline V gives CDR1 WNHNN, CDR2 SYGVQD (reference sequence). The CDR3 loop spans 13 amino acids. Trimming took 4 bases from V and 1 from J, leaving 7 bases between them. CDR3 residues: CASSGTPNTEAFF. The CDR3 nucleotides read TGCGCCAGCAGTGGGACGCCGAACACTGAAGCTTTCTTT.

This clonotype was observed at least ten times. Here the CDR3 reads CASSLGGRGGEQFF. The CDR3 DNA reads TGCGCCAGCAGCTTGGGTGGCAGGGGGGGTGAGCAGTTCTTC. The chain is built from TRBV5-1 and TRBJ2-1; D assignment may be TRBD1 or TRBD2 (7 bases each). Germline CDR1 is SGHRS and CDR2 is YFSETQ. Trimming cost V 0 bases and J 9 bases, with 13 bases left between them. The CDR3 is 14 amino acids.

This clonotype was counted many times. The chain links TRBV5-1 to TRBJ2-7; either TRBD1 or TRBD2 may supply D (5 bases each). V was cut by 0 bases and J by 3 bases, with 10 bases left in between. Germline V gene data show CDR1 as SGHRS and CDR2 as YFSETQ. The CDR3 sequence is 14 residues long. The DNA of the CDR3 is TGCGCCAGCAGCTTGGGGGACGGGTTCTACGAGCAGTACTTC. It translates to CASSLGDGFYEQYF. Complete variable domain (other parts from reference TRBV5-1 and TRBJ2-7): KAGVTQTPRYLIKTRGQQVTLSCSPISGHRSVSWYQQTPGQGLQFLFEYFSETQRNKGNFPGRFSGRQFSNSRSEMNVSTLELGDSALYLCASSLGDGFYEQYFGPGTRLTVT.